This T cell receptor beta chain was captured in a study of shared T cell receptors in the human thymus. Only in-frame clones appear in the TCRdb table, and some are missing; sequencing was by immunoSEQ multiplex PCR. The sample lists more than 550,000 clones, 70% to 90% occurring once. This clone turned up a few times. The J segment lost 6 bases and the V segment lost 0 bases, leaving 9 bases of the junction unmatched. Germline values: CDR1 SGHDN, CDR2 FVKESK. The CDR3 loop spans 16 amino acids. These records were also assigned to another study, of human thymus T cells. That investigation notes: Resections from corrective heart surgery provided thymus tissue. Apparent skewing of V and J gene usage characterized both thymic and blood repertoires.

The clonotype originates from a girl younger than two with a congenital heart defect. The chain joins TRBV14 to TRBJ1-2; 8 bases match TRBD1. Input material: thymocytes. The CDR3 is CASSQDPSRGLHGYTF. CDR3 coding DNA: TGTGCCAGCAGCCAAGATCCCTCCAGGGGGCTACATGGCTACACCTTC.